These T cell receptor beta chains were read from a single sample in a study of T-cell reconstitution after alpha-beta-depleted transplantation in children. TCRdb re-called the PCR reads through MiXCR, storing one row per CDR3 protein. Counted here are hundreds of thousands of distinct CDR3 sequences, roughly a tenth occurring once; the ten biggest clones make up 2% to 2.5%. The sequenced sample was PBMCs, obtained before TCRalphabeta/CD19-depleted stem cell transplant. The receptors were gathered from a child aged 2-15 years with inherited bone marrow failure, due to receive a stem cell transplant. The CDR3 runs from the conserved cysteine through the conserved F or W. The D gene is left open where the match is weak. Clone size, where shown, is once, few, many, or a class for clones that have expanded.

V,J,size,length,D,DNA,CDR3
TRBV6-5,TRBJ2-5,-,14,-,TGTGCCAGCAGTTACTCGCGGCGCGGCGAGACCCAGTACTTC,CASSYSRRGETQYF
TRBV24-1,TRBJ2-5,many,16,-,TGTGCCACCAGTGATTTCCGGGGTAGCGGACAAGAGACCCAGTACTTC,CATSDFRGSGQETQYF
TRBV7-2,TRBJ1-5,-,15,-,TGTGCCAGCAGCCTGCAGCCAAGGAGCAATCAGCCCCAGCATTTT,CASSLQPRSNQPQHF
TRBV2,TRBJ2-3,few,13,-,TGTGCCAGCCTACAGCCCTCACCAGATACGCAGTATTTT,CASLQPSPDTQYF
TRBV6-2/TRBV6-3,TRBJ2-3,many,15,TRBD2,TGTGCCAGCAGTTACGGCGGGAGCAGCACAGATACGCAGTATTTT,CASSYGGSSTDTQYF
TRBV5-1,TRBJ1-2,many,16,-,TGCGCCAGCAGCTTGGATCTGTACTCCCAGCCCTATGGCTACACCTTC,CASSLDLYSQPYGYTF
TRBV7-9,TRBJ2-7,-,12,TRBD1,TGTGCCAGCAACGCAGGGGGCTACGAGCAGTACTTC,CASNAGGYEQYF
TRBV28,TRBJ1-5,few,15,-,TGTGCCAGCAGTGCGGACAGCTATCAAGTACCGCCCCAGCATTTT,CASSADSYQVPPQHF
TRBV7-9,TRBJ2-1,many,16,TRBD2,TGTGCCAGCAGCCCAACTAGCGGGAGAATGTACAATGAGCAGTTCTTC,CASSPTSGRMYNEQFF
TRBV5-1,TRBJ2-1,many,16,-,TGCGCCAGCAGCTTGGAGAGCGGGTCCACTTACAATGAGCAGTTCTTC,CASSLESGSTYNEQFF
TRBV2,TRBJ2-7,-,13,-,TGTGCCAGCAACCTAGACAGGCCCTACGAGCAGTACTTC,CASNLDRPYEQYF
TRBV5-1,TRBJ2-7,many,14,TRBD2,TGCGCCAGCAGTACGGGACTAGCGGGCCTCGAGCAGTACTTC,CASSTGLAGLEQYF
TRBV4-1,TRBJ1-5,many,18,-,TGCGCCAGCAGCCAAGATCCCCCAGGGGCCTATAGCAATCAGCCCCAGCATTTT,CASSQDPPGAYSNQPQHF
TRBV15,TRBJ1-4,-,14,-,TGTGCCACCAGCAGAGCCGACTTGGGTGAAAAACTGTTTTTT,CATSRADLGEKLFF
TRBV7-9,TRBJ1-1,many,12,-,TGTGCCAGCAGCTTCGGGGATACTGAAGCTTTCTTT,CASSFGDTEAFF
TRBV10-3,TRBJ2-3,-,18,TRBD2,TGTGCCATCAGTGCTCGGACTAGCGGGAGCGGAGGCACAGATACGCAGTATTTT,CAISARTSGSGGTDTQYF
TRBV27,TRBJ2-1,few,16,TRBD2,TGTGCCAGCAGTTTAAACAGCGGGAGCCATTACAATGAGCAGTTCTTC,CASSLNSGSHYNEQFF
TRBV29-1,TRBJ2-1,many,14,TRBD2,TGCAGCGTCGATCCCGGGACTAGCGCCCCCTTGGGGTTCTTC,CSVDPGTSAPLGFF
TRBV4-2,TRBJ2-2,many,14,-,TGTGCCAGCACCGAGACAGATAACACCGGGGAGCTGTTTTTT,CASTETDNTGELFF
TRBV4-2,TRBJ2-3,-,18,TRBD2,TGTGCCAGCAGCCAAGGGCTAGCGGGAGTCCCCAGCACAGATACGCAGTATTTT,CASSQGLAGVPSTDTQYF
TRBV7-2,TRBJ2-7,many,16,TRBD1,TGTGCCAGCAGCTGGACCATAGGACAGGGAGACTACGAGCAGTACTTC,CASSWTIGQGDYEQYF
TRBV28,TRBJ1-1,many,14,-,TGTGCCAGCAGTTTCTTAGGGAGGAGCACTGAAGCTTTCTTT,CASSFLGRSTEAFF
TRBV7-6,TRBJ2-7,many,15,-,TGTGCCAGCAGCTTAGCGGACGGGTTTCCCGCCGAGCAGTACTTC,CASSLADGFPAEQYF
TRBV6-2/TRBV6-3,TRBJ2-1,many,17,TRBD1,TGTGCCAGCAGTTACAGTGGGGGACAGGGACCCTACAATGAGCAGTTCTTC,CASSYSGGQGPYNEQFF